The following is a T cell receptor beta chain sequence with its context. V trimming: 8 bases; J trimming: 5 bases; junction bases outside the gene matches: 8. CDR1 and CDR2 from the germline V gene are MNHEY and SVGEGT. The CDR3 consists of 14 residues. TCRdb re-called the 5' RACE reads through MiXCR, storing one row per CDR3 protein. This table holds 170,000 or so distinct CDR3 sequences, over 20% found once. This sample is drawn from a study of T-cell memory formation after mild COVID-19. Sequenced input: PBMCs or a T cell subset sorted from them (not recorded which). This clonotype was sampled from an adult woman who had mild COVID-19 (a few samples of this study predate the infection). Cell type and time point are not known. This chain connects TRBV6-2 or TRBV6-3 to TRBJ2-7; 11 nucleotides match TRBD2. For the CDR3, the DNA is TGTGCCAGCGGGAAACTAGCGGGAGTCAACGAGCAGTACTTC. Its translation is CASGKLAGVNEQYF.